The TCR beta chain described here comes from a study of T cell responses to AZD1222 COVID-19 vaccine. The study's findings and limits: Across the whole spike, CD4 TCRs peaked at regions 160-218 and 743-854. All repertoire sampling was performed exclusively after the peak T cell response.

Concerning this clone: The antigen remains unidentified.

Between the trimmed V and J ends, which lost 3 bases and 4 bases, there was a span of 12 bases. The CDR3 covers 14 residues. The germline CDR1 and CDR2 sequences are MNHNS and SASEGT. Clones were sequenced by immunoSEQ multiplex PCR, and TCRdb holds only the in-frame ones, with some missing. The sample records roughly 260,000 clones, about 92% being singletons. The material was peripheral blood, obtained on day 0 of AZD1222 vaccination. V usage is TRBV6-1 and J usage is TRBJ1-2, with D perhaps TRBD1 (6 bases). This clonotype was sampled from an adult in good health. The CDR3 sequence: CASSETGKGYGYTF. The CDR3 bases are TGTGCCAGCAGTGAGACAGGCAAGGGCTATGGCTACACCTTC.